This TCR beta chain was sequenced for a study of spatial heterogeneity in lung cancer. MiXCR, applied by TCRdb to the 5' RACE reads, yields one record per CDR3 protein. The sample gives about 44,000 distinct CDR3 sequences, about 13% of which show up once; approximately 60% is in the top ten. This clonotype was counted between two and nine times. V was trimmed by 2 bases and J by 1 base, leaving 8 bases between them. Germline CDR1 and CDR2: ENHRY and SYGVKD. The CDR3 is made up of 14 amino acids. Time point here: sample taken at primary tumor resection. Unsorted samples of tumor, nontumor lung or frozen PBMC had their whole RNA sequenced.

Source: PBMCs, taken at surgery. The chain uses TRBV10-3 and TRBJ2-5, with D maybe TRBD2 (5 bases). The receptor comes from a male donor with early-stage non-small cell lung cancer. The CDR3 sequence is CAISEGLSQETQYF. The CDR3 DNA is TGTGCCATCAGTGAGGGACTGTCCCAAGAGACCCAGTACTTC.